Each of the 32 T cell receptor beta chains below was sequenced from the same sample in a study of cytomegalovirus exposure and HLA in healthy donors. The PCR ran on 60 Vbeta and 13 Jbeta primers. Generated by immunoSEQ multiplex PCR, the TCRdb table keeps only in-frame clones and is missing some. Here the sample spans over 30,000 clones, about 60% being singletons. The sequencing input was PBMCs. The receptors stem from a middle-aged man in good health and CMV-seropositive.

This chain joins TRBV6-4 and TRBJ2-6, with unresolved D. Germline values: CDR1 MRHNA, CDR2 SNTAGT. V lost 6 bases and J lost 0, with 6 bases in between. The CDR3 is made up of 14 amino acids. CDR3: CASSPGSGANVLTF. The CDR3 nucleotides are TGTGCCAGCAGCCCAGGCTCTGGGGCCAACGTCCTGACTTTC.

The gene calls are TRBV2 and TRBJ1-1; D remains ambiguous. Germline V lookup: CDR1 SNHLY, CDR2 FYNNEI. Between the trimmed V and J ends, which lost 5 bases and 11 bases, there was a span of 12 bases. The CDR3 extends over 11 amino acids. The CDR3 here is CASSNSVEAFF. The CDR3, as DNA: TGTGCCAGCAGTAATTCGGTCGAGGCTTTCTTT.

V gene TRBV29-1 combines with J gene TRBJ2-7; D might be TRBD1 (6 bases). This CDR3 is built from 11 residues. Per germline, CDR1 SQVTM and CDR2 ANQGSEA. The CDR3 loop is CRRGHLYEQYF. CDR3 sequence (DNA): TGCAGGAGGGGACACCTCTACGAGCAGTACTTC.

This clone showed up many times. The V call is TRBV30, the J call TRBJ1-1; D perhaps matches TRBD1 (6 bases). CDR1 is GTSNPN, CDR2 SVGIG, per germline (reference sequence). With 0 bases removed from V and 4 bases from J, the gap between germline ends came to 12 bases. This CDR3 region has 14 residues. The CDR3 here is CAWSVRAGVTEAFF. The CDR3 nucleotides read TGTGCCTGGAGTGTACGGGCAGGGGTCACTGAAGCTTTCTTT.

This clone was seen a few times. The genes are TRBV6-1 and TRBJ2-7; 9 positions match TRBD1. From germline, CDR1 is MNHNS and CDR2 SASEGT. J lost 1 base, V lost 6 bases, and 7 bases had no gene match. The CDR3 has 15 amino acids. DNA for the CDR3: TGTGCCAGCAGCGCGGGACAGGGTAGATCCTACGAGCAGTACTTC. Encoded protein: CASSAGQGRSYEQYF.

The rearrangement uses TRBV5-6 and TRBJ2-1, with TRBD1 identical over 12 bases. Unmatched junction bases numbered 2, after V lost 2 bases and J lost 8 bases. Germline loops: CDR1 SGHDT, CDR2 YYEEEE. This CDR3 has 14 amino acids. Here the CDR3 DNA reads TGTGCCAGCAGCTTCGGGACAGGGGGCGATGAGCAGTTCTTC. Translated, it gives CASSFGTGGDEQFF.

The rearrangement links TRBV6-1 to TRBJ2-1, with TRBD2 identical over 7 bases. Germline V lookup: CDR1 MNHNS, CDR2 SASEGT. This CDR3 contains 13 residues. Trimming cost V 8 bases and J 0 bases; bases outside gene matches: 1. The DNA of the CDR3 is TGTGCCAGCCAGCGGGGCTCCTACAATGAGCAGTTCTTC. Its protein product is CASQRGSYNEQFF.

The rearrangement uses TRBV6-1 and TRBJ2-7; 7 bases agree with TRBD1. The CDR3 sequence is 13 residues long. Looked up from germline, CDR1 is MNHNS and CDR2 is SASEGT. The ends lost 8 bases at V and 4 bases at J; junction bases unmatched: 8. CDR3 nucleotides: TGTGCCAGCTCGGGAAACAGGGGATACGAGCAGTACTTC. Translating it yields CASSGNRGYEQYF.

Worth noting for this clone: The junction does not match germline at one end; this may be a read error. The CDR3 coding sequence is TGCGCCAGCAGGAAAACCCAGGGTGCGGAGACTCAGTACTTC. Translated: CASRKTQGAETQYF. The V call is TRBV4-1, the J call TRBJ2-5; D may be TRBD1 (5 bases). The germline V gene encodes CDR1 MGHRA and CDR2 YSYEKL. CDR3 size: 14 residues.

The V gene is TRBV2, the J gene TRBJ2-3, with 7 bases that match TRBD1. V gave up 6 bases and J gave up 1 base; unmatched junction bases: 7. Germline-derived CDR1 and CDR2 are SNHLY and FYNNEI. The CDR3 extends over 15 amino acids. CDR3 loop: CASSPTGVGTDTQYF. Here the CDR3 DNA reads TGTGCCAGCAGCCCCACAGGGGTCGGCACAGATACGCAGTATTTT.

The chain combines TRBV4-2 with TRBJ2-2; possibly TRBD2 for D (6 bases). The CDR3 has 15 amino acids. The ends were cut back, 3 bases at V and 7 bases at J, with 15 bases in the middle. CDR1 is LGHNA and CDR2 is YNFKEQ in the germline V gene. CDR3 in amino acids: CASSQVTSYVGELFF. CDR3 DNA sequence: TGTGCCAGCAGCCAGGTGACTAGTTACGTCGGGGAGCTGTTTTTT.

This chain joins TRBV11-1 and TRBJ2-1; 13 bases are shared with TRBD2. CDR3 length: 16 residues. Germline V lookup: CDR1 SGHAT, CDR2 FQDESV (reference sequence). After removal of 1 base from V and 7 bases from J, the junction contained 4 bases not matched to a gene. CDR3 protein: CASSLEGLAGVNEQFF. CDR3 nucleotides: TGTGCCAGCAGCTTAGAAGGACTAGCGGGAGTTAATGAGCAGTTCTTC. The full variable domain, its missing parts supplied by reference TRBV11-1 and TRBJ2-1, is EAEVAQSPRYKITEKSQAVAFWCDPISGHATLYWYRQILGQGPELLVQFQDESVVDDSQLPKDRFSAERLKGVDSTLKIQPAELGDSAMYLCASSLEGLAGVNEQFFGPGTRLTVL.

The gene calls are TRBV6-6 and TRBJ1-1; maybe TRBD1 (6 bases). CDR3 length: 15 amino acids. V was pared by 8 bases and J by 2 bases, with 18 bases between. CDR1 is MNHNY and CDR2 is SVGAGI in the germline V gene (reference sequence). Here the CDR3 reads CASFDSGGPNTEAFF. The CDR3 nucleotides are TGTGCCAGCTTTGACTCGGGGGGGCCCAACACTGAAGCTTTCTTT.

The rearrangement joins TRBV7-9 to TRBJ2-7; 7 nucleotides agree with TRBD1. The CDR3 runs to 15 residues. V lost 5 bases to trimming and J lost 6 bases; unmatched junction nucleotides: 13. CDR1 and CDR2 from the germline V gene are SEHNR and FQNEAQ (reference sequence). DNA for the CDR3: TGTGCCAGCAGCAACAGACAGGGACGGCCCCCCGAGCAGTACTTC. Its protein is CASSNRQGRPPEQYF.

The chain combines TRBV2 with TRBJ1-4; tentative D call: TRBD1 (5 bases). The CDR3 is 12 residues long. CDR1 is SNHLY, CDR2 FYNNEI, per germline. V lost 6 bases and J lost 7, with 9 bases in between. CDR3 sequence (DNA): TGTGCCAGCAGGGGGGAGGGTGAAAAACTGTTTTTT. Amino acids: CASRGEGEKLFF.

The chain uses TRBV5-1 and TRBJ1-3, with 8 bases fitting TRBD1. V dropped 4 bases and J dropped 0; count of bases not matched to a gene: 3. The CDR3 is made up of 15 amino acids. The germline CDR1 and CDR2 sequences are SGHRS and YFSETQ. The CDR3 DNA follows: TGCGCCAGCAGCACGGACAGGGCCTCTGGAAACACCATATATTTT. It codes for CASSTDRASGNTIYF.

CDR3 amino acids: CASSLGHKESPLHF. DNA for the CDR3: TGTGCCAGCAGCTTAGGTCACAAGGAGTCACCCCTCCACTTT. The V gene is TRBV11-2, the J gene TRBJ1-6, with D uncertain. From germline, CDR1 is SGHAT and CDR2 FQNNGV. V shed 1 base and J shed 10 bases, with 11 bases lying between them. The CDR3 covers 14 residues.

The chain uses TRBV2 and TRBJ2-1, with D perhaps matching TRBD2 (5 bases). This CDR3 spans 14 amino acids. Trimming left V 7 bases short and J 1 base short, with 11 bases between. Germline V gene lookup returns CDR1 SNHLY and CDR2 FYNNEI. CDR3 nucleotides: TGTGCCAGCATGAGTACTAGGTCCTACAATGAGCAGTTCTTC. Protein: CASMSTRSYNEQFF.

This clone has more than one count but fewer than ten. V usage is TRBV6-5 and J usage is TRBJ2-3, with 7 nucleotides matching TRBD2. The germline CDR1 and CDR2 sequences are MNHEY and SVGAGI. J was trimmed by 4 bases and V by 6 bases; bases with no gene match: 10. The CDR3 runs to 15 residues. CDR3 in DNA: TGTGCCAGCAGATCTCTAGCGGAGGGGCCAGATACGCAGTATTTT. Its protein is CASRSLAEGPDTQYF.

The chain carries TRBV29-1 and TRBJ1-2; TRBD1 might be the D (5 bases). Germline V gives CDR1 SQVTM, CDR2 ANQGSEA. V lost 0 bases, J lost 8 bases, and 16 bases lay in between. There are 14 residues in the CDR3. The CDR3 region is CSVEDQGRAGGYTF. CDR3 nucleotide sequence: TGCAGCGTTGAAGATCAGGGTCGGGCAGGAGGCTACACCTTC.

V usage is TRBV5-4 and J usage is TRBJ1-2; 7 bases match TRBD1. With 5 bases clipped from V and 8 bases from J, the junction kept 6 bases outside the gene matches. The length of the CDR3 is 12 residues. Per germline, CDR1 SGHNT and CDR2 YYREEE (reference sequence). The CDR3 nucleotides read TGTGCCAGCAGATGGGCAGGGGGAGGCTACACCTTC. Translated, it gives CASRWAGGGYTF.

J is TRBJ2-7 and V is TRBV27; no definite D call. Per germline, CDR1 MNHEY and CDR2 SMNVEV (reference sequence). This CDR3 contains 13 residues. Trimming removed 3 bases at V and 4 bases at J, with 10 bases between. CDR3 coding DNA: TGTGCCAGCAGTTTGGCCCTCGTATACGAGCAGTACTTC. Translated, it gives CASSLALVYEQYF.

The rearrangement joins TRBV7-9 to TRBJ2-5, with 7 bases identical to TRBD1. This CDR3 is built from 14 residues. Germline CDR1 and CDR2: SEHNR and FQNEAQ (reference sequence). The ends lost 3 bases at V and 7 bases at J; junction bases unmatched: 8. The CDR3 region has the DNA TGTGCCAGCAGCTTTTATGGCCAGGGGGTGACCCAGTACTTC. Protein: CASSFYGQGVTQYF.

V is TRBV30 and J is TRBJ2-7, with D possibly TRBD1 on 5 matching bases. The CDR3 totals 13 residues. The V end was cut by 4 bases, the J end by 0 bases, with 10 bases between. CDR1 and CDR2 (germline): GTSNPN, SVGIG (reference sequence). The CDR3 loop reads CAWNTGYSYEQYF. The CDR3 DNA sequence: TGTGCCTGGAATACAGGCTACTCCTACGAGCAGTACTTC.

This clone has a handful of counts. The genes are TRBV19 and TRBJ2-4; D gene unclear. Trimming took off 3 bases at V and 7 bases at J, with 16 bases between the two ends. Germline V CDR1 and CDR2: LNHDA, SQIVND (reference sequence). The CDR3 totals 15 residues. CDR3 sequence: CASSMTPTGNNIQYF. The CDR3 coding sequence is TGTGCCAGTAGTATGACCCCGACGGGTAATAACATTCAGTACTTC. The full variable domain, rest sourced from reference TRBV19 and TRBJ2-4, is DGGITQSPKYLFRKEGQNVTLSCEQNLNHDAMYWYRQDPGQGLRLIYYSQIVNDFQKGDIAEGYSVSREKKESFPLTVTSAQKNPTAFYLCASSMTPTGNNIQYFGAGTRLSVL.

V is TRBV2 and J is TRBJ2-2, with TRBD1 matching 10 bases. CDR1 and CDR2 from the germline V gene are SNHLY and FYNNEI. The CDR3 runs to 15 residues. J gave up 6 bases and V 6 bases, and 7 bases lay outside the gene matches. This chain's CDR3 is CASRQQGTGAGELFF. In DNA form, the CDR3 reads TGTGCCAGCAGGCAACAAGGGACAGGGGCCGGGGAGCTGTTTTTT.

The rearrangement uses TRBV29-1 and TRBJ2-1; D is uncertain. V lost 7 bases and J lost 0, with 13 bases in between. The germline CDR1 and CDR2 sequences are SQVTM and ANQGSEA. The CDR3 is made up of 14 amino acids. The CDR3 DNA reads TGCAGCGCTGCACACTGGAGCTCCTACAATGAGCAGTTCTTC. Amino acids: CSAAHWSSYNEQFF.

This clone was picked up a small number of times. The genes are TRBV30 and TRBJ2-5, with 12 bases that match TRBD2. V gave up 3 bases and J gave up 8 bases; unmatched junction bases: 7. Germline V gene lookup returns CDR1 GTSNPN and CDR2 SVGIG (reference sequence). This CDR3 has 14 residues. Here the CDR3 DNA reads TGTGCCTGGAGGGACCGACTAGCGGGAGAAACCCAGTACTTC. It translates to CAWRDRLAGETQYF.

The J gene is TRBJ1-4, the V gene TRBV6-5; 9 positions agree with TRBD1. V lost 6 bases and J lost 8; bases outside the gene matches: 7. Per the germline V gene, CDR1 is MNHEY and CDR2 is SVGAGI. This CDR3 comprises 14 residues. The CDR3 loop reads CASRAPGTGEKLFF. CDR3 coding DNA: TGTGCCAGCAGAGCCCCTGGGACAGGGGAAAAACTGTTTTTT.

This chain connects TRBV4-2 to TRBJ1-1; maybe TRBD1 (6 bases). Germline loops: CDR1 LGHNA, CDR2 YNFKEQ. V lost 1 base and J lost 4, with 10 bases in between. This CDR3 has 14 amino acids. As DNA, the CDR3 is TGTGCCAGCAGCCAAGTGAGGGGGGGCACTGAAGCTTTCTTT. Its translation is CASSQVRGGTEAFF.

This clone was seen once. V gene TRBV6-1 combines with J gene TRBJ2-7; 9 positions agree with TRBD2. Trimming removed 3 bases from V and 2 bases from J; junction bases left unmatched: 8. The CDR3 totals 16 residues. Germline V gene data show CDR1 as MNHNS and CDR2 as SASEGT. CDR3 in DNA: TGTGCCAGCAGTGATTTCGCCGGGACTAGCACCTACGAGCAGTACTTC. As protein: CASSDFAGTSTYEQYF.

The DNA of the CDR3 is TGTGCCAGCACGCAGGGGGGTACCTACGAGCAGTACTTC. Translation gives CASTQGGTYEQYF. V gene TRBV13 combines with J gene TRBJ2-7; possibly TRBD1 for D (7 bases). Germline CDR1 and CDR2: PRHDT and FYEKMQ (reference sequence). V lost 7 bases and J lost 2, with 12 bases in between. The CDR3 runs to 13 residues. Full variable domain (remainder filled in from reference TRBV13 and TRBJ2-7): AAGVIQSPRHLIKEKRETATLKCYPIPRHDTVYWYQQGPGQDPQFLISFYEKMQSDKGSIPDRFSAQQFSDYHSELNMSSLELGDSALYFCASTQGGTYEQYFGPGTRLTVT.